The 18 T cell receptor beta chains listed next were all sequenced from one sample in a study of T cell responses to AZD1222 COVID-19 vaccine (dated by TCRdb to the early 2020s). Libraries were built with the immunoSEQ multiplex PCR assay. Sourced from immuneACCESS, this table was stored by TCRdb with only in-frame sequences that have V and J called. A share of the clones is absent; for the studies checked, an unresolved V gene accounts for under half, and the remainder has no known explanation. The sample table records under 200,000 clones; 92% of these occur just once. 1.3% of the sample is taken by the ten largest. The meaning of the sample's time point label: about 28 days (+/-7) after the second vaccine dose. Sequencing used peripheral blood, obtained 28 days after the second AZD1222 dose. The receptors originated from an adult who received the AZD1222 COVID-19 vaccine.

This clone was seen more than once but under ten times. The CDR3 end shows no conserved phenylalanine or tryptophan, and so a read error is likely. Because the CDR3's place on the DNA is in doubt, the DNA is left out and the CDR3 is given as listed by TCRdb. The chain recombines TRBV28 with TRBJ1-1; TRBD1 reflects the table's D call only, with no check against the DNA. Looked up from germline, CDR1 is MDHEN and CDR2 is SYDVKM. The CDR3 is 12 amino acids long, termini counted. The CDR3 region is CASSFRLEGAVI.

This sequence joins TRBV19 and TRBJ1-2, with D possibly being TRBD1 (5 bases). Germline CDR1 reads LNHDA; CDR2 reads SQIVND (reference sequence). The CDR3 is made up of 14 amino acids. V was cut by 6 bases and J by 0 bases, with 11 bases left in between. The CDR3 DNA reads TGTGCCAGTAGAGCAGGGTTTGCTAACTATGGCTACACCTTC. It specifies CASRAGFANYGYTF.

The chain employs TRBV19 and TRBJ1-6; D uncertain. Germline CDR1 reads LNHDA; CDR2 reads SQIVND (reference sequence). CDR3 size: 13 residues. V lost 5 bases to trimming and J lost 9 bases, with 11 bases between them. The CDR3 reads CASSLVGGSPLHF. The CDR3 DNA reads TGTGCCAGTAGTCTGGTTGGAGGTTCACCCCTCCACTTT.

The chain combines TRBV19 with TRBJ1-1, with TRBD1 as a possible D gene (5 bases). With 1 base removed from V and 3 bases from J, the gap between germline ends came to 15 bases. The CDR3 totals 16 residues. CDR1 LNHDA and CDR2 SQIVND come from the germline V gene (reference sequence). In nucleotides, the CDR3 is TGTGCCAGTAGTATAGGGTATACGGGGACGGACACTGAAGCTTTCTTT. It translates to CASSIGYTGTDTEAFF.

This clone was seen a single time. The J gene is TRBJ2-1, the V gene TRBV7-2; possible D gene TRBD2, 5 bases. The CDR3 contains 16 residues. CDR1 and CDR2 (germline): SGHTA, FQGNSA. Trimming cost V 7 bases and J 7 bases, with 23 bases left between them. The CDR3 reads CASTRNQDPGGNEQFF. The CDR3 coding sequence is TGTGCCAGCACACGGAATCAAGACCCGGGCGGGAATGAGCAGTTCTTC.

The chain employs TRBV6-2 or TRBV6-3 and TRBJ1-5, with D possibly TRBD1 on 5 matching bases. V gave up 2 bases and J gave up 3 bases, with 11 bases separating them. Germline CDR1 is MNHEY and CDR2 is SVGEGT. There are 15 residues in the CDR3. The CDR3 is CASSYRLRANQPQHF. Written as DNA, the CDR3 is TGTGCCAGCAGTTACAGGCTCAGGGCCAATCAGCCCCAGCATTTT.

The count of this clone is one. V and J are TRBV7-2 and TRBJ1-1; D may be TRBD1 (5 bases). The CDR3 has 17 residues. Germline lookup yields CDR1 SGHTA and CDR2 FQGNSA. V was trimmed by 0 bases and J by 2 bases, leaving 16 bases between them. CDR3 sequence: CASSLASPGTANTEAFF. CDR3 DNA: TGTGCCAGCAGCTTAGCCTCTCCCGGGACTGCTAACACTGAAGCTTTCTTT.

The chain links TRBV25-1 to TRBJ2-7; D is perhaps TRBD1 (5 bases). CDR3 length: 14 amino acids. Germline-derived CDR1 and CDR2 are MGHDK and SYGVNS. V lost 4 bases, J lost 2 bases, and 12 bases lay in between. The CDR3 region has the DNA TGTGCCAGCAGTGGCGCAGGGATCCCCTACGAGCAGTACTTC. It specifies CASSGAGIPYEQYF.

The chain recombines TRBV30 with TRBJ2-7; D is possibly TRBD1 or TRBD2 (5 bases each). The CDR3 runs to 12 residues. CDR1 is GTSNPN and CDR2 is SVGIG in the germline V gene (reference sequence). V was clipped by 2 bases and J by 7 bases, with 12 bases between them. This chain's CDR3 is CAWSWDEEEQYF. CDR3 DNA: TGTGCCTGGAGTTGGGACGAGGAGGAGCAGTACTTC.

The gene calls are TRBV7-2 and TRBJ1-1, with D uncertain. Germline values: CDR1 SGHTA, CDR2 FQGNSA. This CDR3 has 13 amino acids. The V end lost 3 bases, the J end lost 4 bases, and 9 bases lay between the germline ends. CDR3 sequence (DNA): TGTGCCAGCAGCTTCGGCACCTTCACTGAAGCTTTCTTT. Protein: CASSFGTFTEAFF. Combining the CDR3 with reference TRBV7-2 and TRBJ1-1 gives the whole variable domain GAGVSQSPSNKVTEKGKDVELRCDPISGHTALYWYRQSLGQGLEFLIYFQGNSAPDKSGLPSDRFSAERTGGSVSTLTIQRTQQEDSAVYLCASSFGTFTEAFFGQGTRLTVV.

The rearrangement joins TRBV7-6 to TRBJ2-3; no clear D. This CDR3 comprises 16 residues. The V end lost 0 bases, the J end lost 3 bases, and 13 bases lay between the germline ends. Germline V gives CDR1 SGHVS, CDR2 FNYEAQ. CDR3 sequence (DNA): TGTGCCAGCAGCTTAGCCCCCCCCAGCGTGACAGATACGCAGTATTTT. It encodes CASSLAPPSVTDTQYF.

The J gene is TRBJ1-1, the V gene TRBV30; D possibly corresponds to TRBD1 (6 bases). The CDR3 length is 11 residues. The germline V gene encodes CDR1 GTSNPN and CDR2 SVGIG (reference sequence). V gave up 6 bases and J gave up 7 bases, with 12 bases separating them. CDR3 amino acids: CACQVDSEAFF. The CDR3 DNA is TGTGCCTGTCAAGTGGACAGTGAAGCTTTCTTT.

The rearrangement joins TRBV9 to TRBJ2-1, with 7 bases matching TRBD1. Looked up from germline, CDR1 is SGDLS and CDR2 is YYNGEE. The CDR3 extends over 14 amino acids. V shed 0 bases and J 7 bases; nucleotides not matched to a gene: 4. The CDR3 DNA is TGTGCCAGCAGCGTAGATGACAGGGAGAATGAGCAGTTCTTC. Translating it yields CASSVDDRENEQFF.

The chain employs TRBV6-1 and TRBJ1-4; possibly TRBD1 for D (5 bases). Germline V gives CDR1 MNHNS, CDR2 SASEGT. The CDR3 runs 16 residues. V was cut by 3 bases and J by 4 bases, with 15 bases left in between. The CDR3 bases are TGTGCCAGCAGTGAGATTCTTGGGGGGGTTAATGAAAAACTGTTTTTT. It yields the protein CASSEILGGVNEKLFF.

J is TRBJ1-2 and V is TRBV18; possible D gene TRBD1, 6 bases. V was shortened by 3 bases and J by 6 bases, with 23 bases between the two germline ends. This CDR3 region has 17 residues. CDR1 and CDR2 from the germline V gene are KGHSH and LQKENI. CDR3 DNA sequence: TGTGCCAGCTCACCGGTACATCGGACAGACGAAAGGGATGGCTACACCTTC. Encoded protein: CASSPVHRTDERDGYTF. Complete variable domain (other parts from reference TRBV18 and TRBJ1-2): NAGVMQNPRHLVRRRGQEARLRCSPMKGHSHVYWYRQLPEEGLKFMVYLQKENIIDESGMPKERFSAEFPKEGPSILRIQQVVRGDSAAYFCASSPVHRTDERDGYTFGSGTRLTVV.

The chain employs TRBV7-3 and TRBJ2-7, with D maybe TRBD2 (6 bases). The V gene's germline CDR1 is SGHTA and CDR2 FQGTGA. This CDR3 is built from 14 residues. Trimming left V 4 bases short and J 3 bases short, with 13 bases between. Here the CDR3 DNA reads TGTGCCAGCAGCTCTAGCGCCGACAGCTACGAGCAGTACTTC. It yields the protein CASSSSADSYEQYF. Using reference TRBV7-3 and TRBJ2-7 for the parts outside the CDR3, the full variable domain is GAGVSQTPSNKVTEKGKYVELRCDPISGHTALYWYRQSLGQGPEFLIYFQGTGAADDSGLPNDRFFAVRPEGSVSTLKIQRTERGDSAVYLCASSSSADSYEQYFGPGTRLTVT.

The chain is built from TRBV7-8 and TRBJ1-6; D gene uncertain. The CDR3 contains 17 residues. Germline lookup yields CDR1 SGHVS and CDR2 FQNEAQ. Trimming removed 1 base at V and 2 bases at J, with 12 bases between. The CDR3 spells CASSLETPGTYNSPLHF. For the CDR3, the DNA is TGTGCCAGCAGCTTAGAGACTCCCGGCACCTATAATTCACCCCTCCACTTT.

The V and J genes are TRBV27 and TRBJ1-3, with 8 positions matching TRBD1. The J segment lost 8 bases and the V segment lost 2 bases, leaving 5 bases of the junction unmatched. Germline V gives CDR1 MNHEY, CDR2 SMNVEV (reference sequence). The CDR3 has 14 residues. The CDR3 region is CASSLSGQGHTIYF. In DNA form, the CDR3 reads TGTGCCAGCAGTTTAAGCGGACAGGGACACACCATATATTTT.